This entry features one T cell receptor (beta chain) sequence. The CDR3 consists of 12 residues. CDR1 is SGHDT, CDR2 YYEEEE, per germline. Losses at the gene ends were 0 bases for V and 8 bases for J; bases not matched to a gene: 1. Profiling relied on immunoSEQ multiplex PCR, and the TCRdb table lists in-frame clones only, not all of them. This table holds about 180,000 clones, 80% to 95% found once. The data derive from a study of T cell responses to AZD1222 COVID-19 vaccine. The chain combines TRBV5-6 with TRBJ1-2; 7 bases agree with TRBD1. This TCR was sampled from an adult who received the AZD1222 COVID-19 vaccine. Specimen: peripheral blood, collected 28 days after the second AZD1222 dose. The CDR3 spells CASSLDRGGYTF. DNA for the CDR3: TGTGCCAGCAGCTTGGACAGGGGAGGCTACACCTTC. The whole variable domain, remainder taken from reference TRBV5-6 and TRBJ1-2, is DAGVTQSPTHLIKTRGQQVTLRCSPKSGHDTVSWYQQALGQGPQFIFQYYEEEERQRGNFPDRFSGHQFPNYSSELNVNALLLGDSALYLCASSLDRGGYTFGSGTRLTVV.